The 20 T cell receptor beta chains listed next were all sequenced from one sample in a study of blood T cell repertoires in COVID-19 (dated by TCRdb to about 2020). The library was built by means of the immunoSEQ multiplex PCR assay. TCRdb obtained this table from immuneACCESS and retained in-frame rearrangements with V and J assigned. These tables miss some clones; where compared with another copy, unresolved V genes account for less than half of the shortfall, and the remainder is unexplained. The table for this sample lists 250,000 to 300,000 clones; 70% to 75% of them were counted only once. Around 3.2% of the sample lies in the top ten. Sequenced sample: peripheral blood. The receptors were gathered from a woman older than 75 with acute or convalescent COVID-19.

This chain joins TRBV5-5 and TRBJ2-2; TRBD2 matches at 12 bases. Germline V gives CDR1 SGHKS, CDR2 YYEKEE (reference sequence). Trimming removed 3 bases from V and 5 bases from J; junction bases left unmatched: 5. The CDR3 contains 16 residues. CDR3 sequence reads: CASSYLTSGRTGELFF. CDR3 nucleotide sequence: TGTGCCAGCAGCTACCTGACTAGCGGGAGAACCGGGGAGCTGTTTTTT. Using reference TRBV5-5 and TRBJ2-2 for the parts outside the CDR3, the full variable domain is DAGVTQSPTHLIKTRGQQVTLRCSPISGHKSVSWYQQVLGQGPQFIFQYYEKEERGRGNFPDRFSARQFPNYSSELNVNALLLGDSALYLCASSYLTSGRTGELFFGEGSRLTVL.

Concerning this clone itself: This specimen includes other DNA sequences encoding the same CDR3. CDR3 sequence reads: CASSLGQGNYGYTF. CDR3 bases: TGTGCCAGCAGCTTGGGACAGGGGAACTATGGCTACACCTTC. This chain connects TRBV7-2 to TRBJ1-2, with 10 nucleotides matching TRBD1. Trimming took 3 bases from V and 2 from J; bases not matched to a gene: 0. CDR1 is SGHTA, CDR2 FQGNSA, per germline. The CDR3 is 14 amino acids.

This clone came up a few times. This chain joins TRBV5-1 and TRBJ1-5; D is uncertain. Germline CDR1 is SGHRS and CDR2 is YFSETQ. The CDR3 has 13 amino acids. Trimming removed 4 bases from V and 7 bases from J, with 12 bases in between. In DNA, the CDR3 is TGCGCCAGCAGCCCTCAGGTTGGCCAGCCCCAGCATTTT. Its translation: CASSPQVGQPQHF.

The V and J genes are TRBV5-1 and TRBJ2-6; D ambiguous. The V gene lost 0 bases and the J gene lost 0 bases, with 10 bases spanning the gap. CDR1 is SGHRS, CDR2 YFSETQ, per germline. There are 17 residues in the CDR3. The CDR3 reads CASSLGHTTSGANVLTF. CDR3 DNA: TGCGCCAGCAGCTTGGGGCATACAACCTCTGGGGCCAACGTCCTGACTTTC.

The J gene is TRBJ1-6, the V gene TRBV15; weak D call: TRBD1 (6 bases). The germline gives CDR1 LNHNV, CDR2 YYDKDF (reference sequence). The CDR3 is 14 amino acids. V was cut by 1 base and J by 5 bases, with 6 bases left in between. CDR3 bases: TGTGCCACCAGCAGAGGGACAGATAATTCACCCCTCCACTTT. Translation gives CATSRGTDNSPLHF.

In its sample, this clone was seen many times. This rearrangement joins TRBV9 to TRBJ2-7, with TRBD2 matching over 9 bases. The CDR3 has 17 residues. The germline V gene encodes CDR1 SGDLS and CDR2 YYNGEE. V lost 0 bases and J lost 2; bases outside the gene matches: 9. CDR3 in DNA: TGTGCCAGCAGCGTAGGGCTAGCGGGAAACTCGCCCTACGAGCAGTACTTC. It specifies CASSVGLAGNSPYEQYF.

The V call is TRBV19, the J call TRBJ2-7, with 8 bases lining up with TRBD1. With 4 bases clipped from V and 0 bases from J, the junction kept 5 bases outside the gene matches. Germline lookup yields CDR1 LNHDA and CDR2 SQIVND (reference sequence). CDR3 size: 15 residues. The DNA of the CDR3 is TGTGCCAGTAGTAAGACAGGGGCTAGCTCCTACGAGCAGTACTTC. This codes for CASSKTGASSYEQYF.

The table lists this clone with a few counts. The CDR3 DNA follows: TGTGCCAGCAGCCAAGGGTCTCCCTTCCGAACTAGCGGGCTAGAAGAGACCCAGTACTTC. It codes for CASSQGSPFRTSGLEETQYF. The chain recombines TRBV3-1 (or the pseudogene TRBV3-2) with TRBJ2-5; 9 nucleotides align to TRBD2. Germline V gene data show CDR1 as LGHDT and CDR2 as YNNKEL (reference sequence). The CDR3 has 20 amino acids. Germline trimming cut 1 base from V and 3 bases from J; bases unmatched to any gene: 18.

For this clone: A read error may produce the germline difference seen at one junction end. The chain couples TRBV15 to TRBJ2-3, with 8 bases that match TRBD2. The CDR3 is made up of 18 amino acids. From germline, CDR1 is LNHNV and CDR2 YYDKDF (reference sequence). CDR3 coding DNA: TGTGCCACCAGCAGAGAGTGGCGGGGGGCGACGAGCAGAGATACGCAGTATTTT. It specifies CATSREWRGATSRDTQYF. The variable domain in full, with the rest retrieved from reference TRBV15 and TRBJ2-3, is DAMVIQNPRYQVTQFGKPVTLSCSQTLNHNVMYWYQQKSSQAPKLLFHYYDKDFNNEADTPDNFQSRRPNTSFCFLDIRSPGLGDTAMYLCATSREWRGATSRDTQYFGPGTRLTVL.

This sequence joins TRBV5-5 and TRBJ2-2; D is possibly TRBD1 (6 bases). This CDR3 comprises 17 residues. Trimming stripped 5 bases from V and 1 base from J, with 18 bases between. Per the germline V gene, CDR1 is SGHKS and CDR2 is YYEKEE (reference sequence). The CDR3 DNA reads as TGTGCCAGCAGTAATGACAAAGGGACACTGAACACCGGGGAGCTGTTTTTT. Translation gives CASSNDKGTLNTGELFF. The variable domain in full, completed from reference TRBV5-5 and TRBJ2-2, reads DAGVTQSPTHLIKTRGQQVTLRCSPISGHKSVSWYQQVLGQGPQFIFQYYEKEERGRGNFPDRFSARQFPNYSSELNVNALLLGDSALYLCASSNDKGTLNTGELFFGEGSRLTVL.

V usage is TRBV7-3 and J usage is TRBJ1-1; TRBD1 matches 8 bases. Germline CDR1 and CDR2: SGHTA and FQGTGA. Trimming took 4 bases from V and 11 from J; bases not matched to a gene: 9. This CDR3 has 13 amino acids. This CDR3 reads CASSSDRGYTAFF. The CDR3 nucleotides are TGTGCCAGCAGCTCCGACAGGGGCTACACCGCTTTCTTT. The full variable domain, completed using reference TRBV7-3 and TRBJ1-1, is GAGVSQTPSNKVTEKGKYVELRCDPISGHTALYWYRQSLGQGPEFLIYFQGTGAADDSGLPNDRFFAVRPEGSVSTLKIQRTERGDSAVYLCASSSDRGYTAFFGQGTRLTVV.

This chain connects TRBV25-1 to TRBJ1-5, with 7 bases identical to TRBD1. With 8 bases clipped from V and 11 bases from J, the junction kept 6 bases outside the gene matches. CDR1 is MGHDK and CDR2 is SYGVNS in the germline V gene. This CDR3 comprises 11 residues. CDR3 nucleotide sequence: TGTGCCAGCGGGACAGTGGGTGCCCAGCATTTT. It codes for CASGTVGAQHF.

The V call is TRBV19, the J call TRBJ1-6, with D maybe TRBD1 (6 bases). The length of the CDR3 is 14 residues. V lost 3 bases and J 9 bases, leaving 12 bases between the germline ends. CDR1 LNHDA and CDR2 SQIVND come from the germline V gene (reference sequence). This chain's CDR3 is CASSIRGSTSPLHF. The CDR3 DNA reads TGTGCCAGTAGTATCAGGGGAAGTACTTCACCCCTCCACTTT.

This clone was counted at least ten times. V gene TRBV2 combines with J gene TRBJ2-7; 7 nucleotides match TRBD1. With 6 bases clipped from V and 2 bases from J, the junction kept 7 bases outside the gene matches. Per germline, CDR1 SNHLY and CDR2 FYNNEI. This CDR3 comprises 14 residues. This CDR3 is CASSRQGTTYEQYF. CDR3 bases: TGTGCCAGCAGCCGACAGGGAACGACCTACGAGCAGTACTTC.

This chain uses TRBV5-1 with TRBJ1-6; TRBD1 agrees at 10 bases. The CDR3 sequence is 15 residues long. Trimming took 4 bases from V and 7 from J; bases not matched to a gene: 5. Germline V gene lookup returns CDR1 SGHRS and CDR2 YFSETQ. CDR3 bases: TGCGCCAGCAGCCCAGGACAGGGGGTAAATTCACCCCTCCACTTT. Its protein is CASSPGQGVNSPLHF.

The chain links TRBV3-1 (or the pseudogene TRBV3-2) to TRBJ2-7, with 7 bases that match TRBD1. The germline V gene encodes CDR1 LGHDT and CDR2 YNNKEL (reference sequence). The V segment lost 5 bases and the J segment 0 bases; nucleotides outside the gene matches: 7. The CDR3 runs to 15 residues. The CDR3, as DNA: TGTGCCAGCAGCAAAGCAGGGGGAGCCTCCTACGAGCAGTACTTC. Its translation: CASSKAGGASYEQYF.

This clone was counted once. The V and J genes are TRBV15 and TRBJ1-3; D gene unclear. This CDR3 region has 15 residues. In germline, CDR1 is LNHNV, CDR2 YYDKDF (reference sequence). The V end was cut by 1 base, the J end by 3 bases, with 10 bases between. Here the CDR3 reads CATSRGAVDGNTIYF. The CDR3 nucleotides read TGTGCCACCAGCAGAGGGGCCGTCGATGGAAACACCATATATTTT.

There are a few counts of this clone. This rearrangement joins TRBV5-1 to TRBJ2-7, with 10 positions matching TRBD1. Germline V gives CDR1 SGHRS, CDR2 YFSETQ. This CDR3 spans 15 amino acids. V dropped 4 bases and J dropped 5; count of bases not matched to a gene: 9. DNA of the CDR3: TGCGCCAGCAGCCGCCGGGGACAGGGGACAGACGAGCAGTACTTC. Protein sequence: CASSRRGQGTDEQYF.

V and J are TRBV3-1 (or the pseudogene TRBV3-2) and TRBJ2-4; 10 bases agree with TRBD1. The CDR3 totals 15 residues. V lost 2 bases to trimming and J lost 8 bases; unmatched junction nucleotides: 6. From germline, CDR1 is LGHDT and CDR2 YNNKEL (reference sequence). For the CDR3, the DNA is TGTGCCAGCAGCCAAAGGACAGGGGGTAGGGACATTCAGTACTTC. This translates into CASSQRTGGRDIQYF.

This clone appeared a few times. The V gene is TRBV5-3, the J gene TRBJ2-7, with D hard to call. TRBV5-3 is noted as an ORF with a role that remains uncertain. This CDR3 has 10 amino acids. The V and J ends lost 4 bases and 3 bases respectively, with 2 bases between them. In nucleotides, the CDR3 is TGTGCCAGAAGCCACTACGAGCAGTACTTC. This sequence encodes CARSHYEQYF.